This TCR beta chain was sequenced for a study of T cells in Graves' hyperthyroidism and ophthalmopathy. RNA transcripts provided the source from which TCR beta CDR3 regions were amplified. TCR CDR3 underwent first-round RT-PCR with the HTBI primer set. TCRdb analysed the multiplex PCR reads with MiXCR anew, one entry per CDR3 protein. Here the sample spans roughly 510,000 distinct CDR3 sequences, more than 20% being singletons. The V and J ends lost 3 bases and 2 bases, in that order; junction bases with no gene match: 7. Germline-derived CDR1 and CDR2 are DFQATT and SNEGSKA (reference sequence). This CDR3 is built from 15 residues.

The TCR originated in a man in his late teens or twenties with Graves' hyperthyroidism. The sample consisted of blood. This chain uses TRBV20-1 with TRBJ2-7; 10 nucleotides line up with TRBD1. DNA for the CDR3: TGCAGTGCTAGGCCTCCGGGACAGGGGACCTACGAGCAGTACTTC. The encoded protein is CSARPPGQGTYEQYF.